The sequence of this T cell receptor beta chain was determined in a study of T cell repertoires in cytomegalovirus infection. Overall study: In public TCR beta signatures, there were indications of both CMV infection and matching HLA type. Study-wide points: Pooled public TCR beta family frequency picked out CMV carriers with the relevant HLA. HLA-C-restricted CMV clonotypes gave the most frequent clonotype in two of eight donors.

TCRdb reanalysed the reads using MiXCR and keeps one entry per CDR3 protein. The table shows 150,000 to 180,000 distinct CDR3 sequences, with about 20% occurring only once. The sample holds a few counts of this clonotype. The antigen remains undetermined. Sample: PBMCs. This receptor was identified in a human donor in good health (CMV status not recorded). Some clones in this sample may be carry-over from other donors' samples.

Here the CDR3 DNA reads TGTGCCAGCAGCTTAAAGTCTAGCGGGGGGGGTGAGCAGTTCTTC. Protein sequence: CASSLKSSGGGEQFF. The chain employs TRBV7-2 and TRBJ2-1; 12 bases agree with TRBD2. Per germline, CDR1 SGHTA and CDR2 FQGNSA. CDR3 length: 15 amino acids. Unmatched junction bases numbered 5, after V lost 2 bases and J lost 9 bases. The variable domain in full, with the rest retrieved from reference TRBV7-2 and TRBJ2-1, is GAGVSQSPSNKVTEKGKDVELRCDPISGHTALYWYRQSLGQGLEFLIYFQGNSAPDKSGLPSDRFSAERTGGSVSTLTIQRTQQEDSAVYLCASSLKSSGGGEQFFGPGTRLTVL.